These 22 T cell receptor beta chains originate from one sample sequenced in a study of human T cells and chemical hapten exposure. Stated time point: patch test 3, about 24 weeks after DPC sensitization. Regarding treatment: therapeutic diphenylcyclopropenone sensitization with weekly scalp DPC. TCRdb redid the calling of the RACE reads with MiXCR, one entry per CDR3 protein. The repertoire consists of over 55,000 distinct CDR3 sequences, with over 10% occurring once and the leading ten covering roughly 2.4%. The sample in question was whole blood, obtained in connection with sensitization to the hapten diphenylcyclopropenone (DPC). The receptor source for this set is a man aged 25-40 years with alopecia areata. Some clones in this sample may be carry-over from other donors' samples.

This clonotype was observed a handful of times. The rearrangement links TRBV29-1 to TRBJ2-3; tentatively, D is TRBD1 or TRBD2 (5 bases each). Germline V gene data show CDR1 as SQVTM and CDR2 as ANQGSEA. The V and J ends lost 0 bases and 2 bases respectively, with 18 bases between them. The CDR3 spans 17 residues. The CDR3 DNA sequence: TGCAGCGTTGAAGATCGGCAAGGGACCCTACCCACAGATACGCAGTATTTT. It specifies CSVEDRQGTLPTDTQYF.

This clonotype showed up just a few times. The chain carries TRBV5-1 and TRBJ1-1; tentatively, D is TRBD1 (5 bases). Trimming stripped 6 bases from V and 1 base from J, with 10 bases between. The CDR3 totals 13 residues. From germline, CDR1 is SGHRS and CDR2 YFSETQ. The CDR3, as DNA: TGCGCCAGCACCCGTGGACAGAACACTGAAGCTTTCTTT. Translated, it gives CASTRGQNTEAFF.

This chain connects TRBV27 to TRBJ2-2; TRBD2 aligns across 12 bases. The germline gives CDR1 MNHEY, CDR2 SMNVEV (reference sequence). The V gene end was trimmed by 4 bases and the J gene end by 6 bases; junction bases not matched to a gene: 6. The CDR3 length is 16 residues. Written as DNA, the CDR3 is TGTGCCAGCAGTTCAACTAGCGGGGGGTATCCCGGGGAGCTGTTTTTT. Translating it yields CASSSTSGGYPGELFF.

The gene calls are TRBV12-5 and TRBJ1-2; no reliable D call. V was shortened by 1 base and J by 6 bases, with 9 bases between the two germline ends. This CDR3 has 13 residues. Per germline, CDR1 LGHNT and CDR2 FRNRAP. CDR3 region: CASGLDGFDGYTF. The CDR3 region has the DNA TGTGCTAGTGGTTTGGACGGGTTTGATGGCTACACCTTC.

In its sample, this clonotype was seen a few times. The rearrangement uses TRBV7-9 and TRBJ2-7; 7 nucleotides align to TRBD2. The CDR3 covers 14 residues. Germline V gives CDR1 SEHNR, CDR2 FQNEAQ (reference sequence). The V gene end was trimmed by 5 bases and the J gene end by 3 bases; junction bases not matched to a gene: 7. The CDR3 reads CASSPGGGIYEQYF. The CDR3 DNA reads TGTGCCAGCAGCCCTGGGGGAGGGATCTACGAGCAGTACTTC.

The chain links TRBV7-2 to TRBJ1-2; D gene uncertain. The germline V gene has CDR1 SGHTA and CDR2 FQGNSA. This CDR3 is 13 amino acids long. With 2 bases removed from V and 3 bases from J, the gap between germline ends came to 7 bases. This CDR3 is CASSLQQDYGYTF. Written as DNA, the CDR3 is TGTGCCAGCAGCTTACAGCAGGACTATGGCTACACCTTC.

On this clonotype: This is likely a read error, given that the CDR3 carries no conserved phenylalanine or tryptophan at its end. The CDR3 protein is CATSPRWGLDEQFL. The CDR3 nucleotides are TGTGCCACCAGTCCTCGGTGGGGGTTGGATGAGCAGTTCTTA. The chain uses TRBV24-1 and TRBJ2-1; perhaps D is TRBD1 or TRBD2 (5 bases each). Per germline, CDR1 KGHDR and CDR2 SFDVKD. Trimming removed 6 bases from V and 8 bases from J, with 16 bases in between. The CDR3 runs to 14 residues.

This clonotype showed up many times. This chain connects TRBV20-1 to TRBJ1-2; 10 bases agree with TRBD1. This CDR3 contains 13 residues. V shed 3 bases and J 2 bases; nucleotides not matched to a gene: 0. CDR1 is DFQATT and CDR2 is SNEGSKA in the germline V gene (reference sequence). The CDR3 loop is CSARGQGNYGYTF. The CDR3 DNA reads as TGCAGTGCTAGGGGACAGGGGAACTATGGCTACACCTTC.

The chain carries TRBV10-3 and TRBJ2-4; D not certain. The germline gives CDR1 ENHRY, CDR2 SYGVKD. Trimming stripped 0 bases from V and 0 bases from J, with 12 bases between. The CDR3 totals 17 residues. The CDR3 DNA is TGTGCCATCAGTGAGTCCGGCTTTGAGACAGCCAAAAACATTCAGTACTTC. This sequence encodes CAISESGFETAKNIQYF.

The table lists this clonotype with many counts. The chain combines TRBV18 with TRBJ1-1, with 8 bases that match TRBD1. This CDR3 is built from 12 residues. Germline V gives CDR1 KGHSH, CDR2 LQKENI. The ends lost 4 bases at V and 7 bases at J; junction bases unmatched: 2. Here the CDR3 reads CASSLGQGEAFF. Here the CDR3 DNA reads TGTGCCAGCTCACTCGGACAGGGTGAAGCTTTCTTT.

This clonotype was seen only a few times. V usage is TRBV9 and J usage is TRBJ2-2; 9 bases match TRBD2. V was clipped by 0 bases and J by 1 base; unmatched bases: 1. Germline CDR1 and CDR2: SGDLS and YYNGEE. This CDR3 spans 16 amino acids. CDR3 protein: CASSVVAGVNTGELFF. CDR3 sequence (DNA): TGTGCCAGCAGCGTAGTAGCGGGAGTGAACACCGGGGAGCTGTTTTTT. Filled out from reference TRBV9 and TRBJ2-2, the complete variable domain reads DSGVTQTPKHLITATGQRVTLRCSPRSGDLSVYWYQQSLDQGLQFLIQYYNGEERAKGNILERFSAQQFPDLHSELNLSSLELGDSALYFCASSVVAGVNTGELFFGEGSRLTVL.

This clonotype showed up just a few times. The chain recombines TRBV20-1 with TRBJ2-3; TRBD2 matches at 13 bases. CDR3 length: 15 amino acids. Per germline, CDR1 DFQATT and CDR2 SNEGSKA (reference sequence). The V and J ends lost 5 bases and 2 bases, in that order; junction bases with no gene match: 4. CDR3 nucleotides: TGCAGTGCTTTGACTAGCGGGGGGACCACAGATACGCAGTATTTT. Translated: CSALTSGGTTDTQYF.

This clonotype was observed at least ten times. This chain links TRBV28 with TRBJ2-7; tentative D call: TRBD2 (5 bases). CDR1 MDHEN and CDR2 SYDVKM come from the germline V gene. This CDR3 has 12 amino acids. V was clipped by 6 bases and J by 12 bases, with 18 bases between them. The CDR3 loop is CASRSTSGSPYF. DNA for the CDR3: TGTGCCAGCAGGTCAACCTCGGGGAGCCCGTACTTC.

The rearrangement uses TRBV4-2 and TRBJ1-4; D not certain. Germline V gives CDR1 LGHNA, CDR2 YNFKEQ. The CDR3 loop spans 14 amino acids. Trimming shortened V by 4 bases and J by 3 bases, and 9 bases separated the two germline ends. The CDR3 loop reads CASSLRESNEKLFF. The DNA of the CDR3 is TGTGCCAGCAGCCTGCGGGAATCTAATGAAAAACTGTTTTTT.

In this sample, this clonotype turned up a few times. The chain links TRBV4-1 to TRBJ2-5, with TRBD1 identical over 8 bases. The CDR3 sequence is 16 residues long. Germline trimming cut 0 bases from V and 4 bases from J; bases unmatched to any gene: 7. The germline CDR1 and CDR2 sequences are MGHRA and YSYEKL. CDR3 residues: CASSQDGTGRGETQYF. CDR3 nucleotide sequence: TGCGCCAGCAGCCAAGATGGGACAGGACGCGGAGAGACCCAGTACTTC.

The rearrangement joins TRBV6-5 to TRBJ2-1, with D tentatively TRBD2 (5 bases). The length of the CDR3 is 16 residues. Between the trimmed V and J ends, which lost 0 bases and 3 bases, there was a span of 12 bases. Germline CDR1 MNHEY, CDR2 SVGAGI. CDR3 residues: CASSYSAGEFYNEQFF. As DNA, the CDR3 is TGTGCCAGCAGTTACTCGGCCGGGGAGTTCTACAATGAGCAGTTCTTC.

The chain joins TRBV7-7 to TRBJ2-3, with TRBD1 as a possible D gene (5 bases). Germline CDR1 is SSHAT and CDR2 is FNYEAQ (reference sequence). The CDR3 extends over 14 amino acids. Trimming removed 2 bases from V and 3 bases from J, with 9 bases in between. The CDR3 loop is CASSLTQGTDTQYF. In DNA form, the CDR3 reads TGTGCCAGCAGCTTAACGCAGGGAACAGATACGCAGTATTTT.

The V and J genes are TRBV2 and TRBJ1-1; the D gene is possibly TRBD1 (5 bases). The CDR3 sequence is 13 residues long. V was cut by 5 bases and J by 5 bases, with 12 bases left in between. Germline CDR1 and CDR2: SNHLY and FYNNEI. CDR3 region: CASSLGLRTEAFF. In DNA, the CDR3 is TGTGCCAGCAGTTTGGGGCTGCGGACTGAAGCTTTCTTT.

This clonotype was seen repeatedly, ten times or more. The chain employs TRBV5-1 and TRBJ1-3; 8 bases agree with TRBD1. With V trimmed by 0 bases and J by 1 base, 0 bases remained unmatched. CDR3 length: 15 amino acids. Germline values: CDR1 SGHRS, CDR2 YFSETQ. CDR3 residues: CASSLDRGSGNTIYF. CDR3 DNA: TGCGCCAGCAGCTTGGACAGGGGGTCTGGAAACACCATATATTTT.

This clonotype was picked up many times. J is TRBJ1-1 and V is TRBV12-3 or TRBV12-4, with 8 bases that match TRBD1. V lost 4 bases, J lost 4 bases, and 2 bases stayed unmatched. The CDR3 totals 13 residues. The CDR3 sequence: CASSSGQGTEAFF. CDR3 sequence (DNA): TGTGCCAGCAGTTCCGGACAGGGCACTGAAGCTTTCTTT.

The rearrangement uses TRBV11-2 and TRBJ2-7; 7 bases are shared with TRBD1. Germline CDR1 is SGHAT and CDR2 is FQNNGV. The CDR3 totals 13 residues. Trimming cost V 5 bases and J 3 bases; bases outside gene matches: 4. CDR3 DNA sequence: TGTGCCAGCAGCCTAGGGACAGACTACGAGCAGTACTTC. It is translated as CASSLGTDYEQYF.

This clonotype was seen at least ten times. V gene TRBV20-1 combines with J gene TRBJ2-1; 7 bases fit TRBD2. CDR3 length: 14 amino acids. The junction had 11 bases not matched to a gene; V was cut back by 8 bases and J by 4 bases. Germline CDR1 DFQATT, CDR2 SNEGSKA (reference sequence). CDR3 nucleotides: TGCAGTCGGGGGGTTCCAGCGGAATACAATGAGCAGTTCTTC. Translating gives CSRGVPAEYNEQFF.